This TCR beta chain was found in a study of shared clonotypes between healthy human individuals. When samples were unsorted, tens of millions of PBMCs were used for genomic DNA. Notes on the study in general: Limited genetic and exposure-history diversity came from having few donors.

Germline V gene lookup returns CDR1 SQVTM and CDR2 ANQGSEA. The CDR3 extends over 17 amino acids. Deletions cut 0 bases from V and 5 bases from J, with 19 bases between. About this clone: Its specificity is unknown.

Replicate PCRs for unsorted PBMC used approximately 0.3 ug DNA (roughly 30,000 T cell genomes). Libraries were prepared by immunoSEQ multiplex PCR; TCRdb keeps only in-frame clonotypes and omits some of them. The table records around 510,000 clones, around 76% of them present only once. The sample taken for sequencing was PBMCs. The chain uses TRBV29-1 and TRBJ2-2; D may be TRBD1 (5 bases). This sequence was found in a middle-aged woman in good health. Some clones in this sample may be carry-over from other donors' samples. The CDR3, as DNA: TGCAGCGTTGAAGATCGGGTTGGCGACAGAGGAACCGGGGAGCTGTTTTTT. Protein: CSVEDRVGDRGTGELFF.